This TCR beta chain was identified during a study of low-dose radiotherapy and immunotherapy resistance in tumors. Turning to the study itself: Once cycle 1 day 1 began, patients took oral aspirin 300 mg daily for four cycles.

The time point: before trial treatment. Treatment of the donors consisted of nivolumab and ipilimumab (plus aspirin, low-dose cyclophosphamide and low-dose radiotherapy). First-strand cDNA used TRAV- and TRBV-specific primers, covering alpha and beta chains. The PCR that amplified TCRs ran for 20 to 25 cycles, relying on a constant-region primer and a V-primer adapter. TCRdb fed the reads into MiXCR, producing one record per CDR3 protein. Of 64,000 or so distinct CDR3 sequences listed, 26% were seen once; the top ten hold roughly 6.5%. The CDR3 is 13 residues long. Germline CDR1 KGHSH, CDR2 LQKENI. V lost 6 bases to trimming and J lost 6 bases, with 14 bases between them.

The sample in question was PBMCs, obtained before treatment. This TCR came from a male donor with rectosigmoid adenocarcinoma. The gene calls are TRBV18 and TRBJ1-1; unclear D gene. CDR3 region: CASSRNSDAEAFF. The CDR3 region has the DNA TGTGCCAGCTCCCGAAACTCTGACGCTGAAGCTTTCTTT. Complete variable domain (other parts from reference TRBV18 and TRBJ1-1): NAGVMQNPRHLVRRRGQEARLRCSPMKGHSHVYWYRQLPEEGLKFMVYLQKENIIDESGMPKERFSAEFPKEGPSILRIQQVVRGDSAAYFCASSRNSDAEAFFGQGTRLTVV.